A single sample gave rise to the 13 T cell receptor beta chains below, sequenced in a study of T cells in localized non-small cell lung cancer. Using immunoSEQ multiplex PCR, the repertoire was profiled, and TCRdb retains in-frame clones only, with some absent. The table includes approximately 22,000 clones, approximately 90% detected once. The sample in question was peripheral blood, obtained before any cancer treatment. These receptors all stem from a male donor aged 60 or older with stage I squamous cell lung carcinoma.

The chain combines TRBV18 with TRBJ1-1; 10 positions agree with TRBD1. The junction had 3 bases not matched to a gene; V was cut back by 5 bases and J by 0 bases. The CDR3 is 15 amino acids. In germline, CDR1 is KGHSH, CDR2 LQKENI. The CDR3 DNA follows: TGTGCCAGCTCATACGGGACAGGGGTGAACACTGAAGCTTTCTTT. Its protein product is CASSYGTGVNTEAFF.

This chain connects TRBV5-8 to TRBJ1-1, with TRBD1 matching 7 bases. Per germline, CDR1 SGHTS and CDR2 YDEGEE. CDR3 length: 14 amino acids. With V trimmed by 4 bases and J by 0 bases, 3 bases remained unmatched. The CDR3 here is CASSLTGVNTEAFF. CDR3 nucleotide sequence: TGTGCCAGCAGCCTCACAGGGGTGAACACTGAAGCTTTCTTT.

The chain uses TRBV7-9 and TRBJ2-1; 8 bases line up with TRBD1. Germline assignment: CDR1 SEHNR and CDR2 FQNEAQ (reference sequence). Germline trimming cut 1 base from V and 2 bases from J; bases unmatched to any gene: 13. CDR3 length: 19 residues. The DNA of the CDR3 is TGTGCCAGCAGCTTAGGGACCGGGGTGGAGGACAGGGCCTACAATGAGCAGTTCTTC. The encoded protein is CASSLGTGVEDRAYNEQFF.

This chain joins TRBV7-2 and TRBJ1-1; a weak D match, TRBD1 (6 bases). Germline lookup yields CDR1 SGHTA and CDR2 FQGNSA. The CDR3 has 14 residues. V dropped 0 bases and J dropped 1 base, with 6 bases sitting between them. As DNA, the CDR3 is TGTGCCAGCAGCTTAGCGACAGGGAACACTGAAGCTTTCTTT. It translates to CASSLATGNTEAFF. Together with reference TRBV7-2 and TRBJ1-1, the CDR3 gives the full variable domain: GAGVSQSPSNKVTEKGKDVELRCDPISGHTALYWYRQSLGQGLEFLIYFQGNSAPDKSGLPSDRFSAERTGGSVSTLTIQRTQQEDSAVYLCASSLATGNTEAFFGQGTRLTVV.

The chain couples TRBV2 to TRBJ1-5; TRBD1 is a possible D gene (5 bases). CDR1 SNHLY and CDR2 FYNNEI come from the germline V gene. V dropped 8 bases and J dropped 3 bases, with 14 bases sitting between them. The CDR3 sequence is 14 residues long. For the CDR3, the DNA is TGTGCCAGCCAGGGACCATCCCCCAATCAGCCCCAGCATTTT. This translates into CASQGPSPNQPQHF.

The chain is built from TRBV5-4 and TRBJ2-1, with D perhaps matching TRBD2 (5 bases). CDR1 and CDR2 from the germline V gene are SGHNT and YYREEE (reference sequence). The V end was cut by 4 bases, the J end by 5 bases, with 19 bases between. The CDR3 runs 16 residues. CDR3 sequence reads: CASSPGRHDGNNEQFF. CDR3 coding DNA: TGTGCCAGCAGCCCCGGCCGCCACGACGGGAACAATGAGCAGTTCTTC.

The chain combines TRBV28 with TRBJ2-1; D unclear. The V end lost 3 bases, the J end lost 1 base, and 10 bases lay between the germline ends. This CDR3 contains 15 residues. Germline V gene lookup returns CDR1 MDHEN and CDR2 SYDVKM. The CDR3 DNA is TGTGCCAGCAGTTTCCTAGATAGGTCCTACAATGAGCAGTTCTTC. It specifies CASSFLDRSYNEQFF.

This clone was detected only a few times. V gene TRBV4-3 combines with J gene TRBJ2-6, with 8 bases aligning to TRBD1. The CDR3 is made up of 15 amino acids. V lost 4 bases to trimming and J lost 9 bases; unmatched junction nucleotides: 8. The germline gives CDR1 LGHNA, CDR2 YSLEER. CDR3 sequence (DNA): TGCGCCAGCAGCCGGTCGACAGGGGAAGGCAACGTCCTGACTTTC. Translated: CASSRSTGEGNVLTF.

Comments on this clone: One junction end disagrees with the germline gene, perhaps due to a read error. V is TRBV2 and J is TRBJ2-7, with a possible D match to TRBD1 (8 bases). The CDR3 covers 12 residues. Per the germline V gene, CDR1 is SNHLY and CDR2 is FYNNEI. CDR3 protein: CASSSGGGQEAF. The DNA for the CDR3 is TGTGCCAGCAGCTCAGGGGGGGGACAGGAGGCTTTC.

The rearrangement uses TRBV19 and TRBJ2-6; 7 nucleotides line up with TRBD1. J gave up 0 bases and V 5 bases, and 4 bases lay outside the gene matches. Germline V CDR1 and CDR2: LNHDA, SQIVND (reference sequence). This CDR3 region has 16 residues. The CDR3 DNA reads as TGTGCCAGTAGTCGGGACAGTGTCTCTGGGGCCAACGTCCTGACTTTC. As protein: CASSRDSVSGANVLTF.

V usage is TRBV5-6 and J usage is TRBJ2-7; no firm D call. The CDR3 runs 14 residues. V lost 1 base and J 5 bases, leaving 13 bases between the germline ends. Germline V CDR1 and CDR2: SGHDT, YYEEEE. Here the CDR3 reads CASSLPKGTNEQYF. The CDR3 region has the DNA TGTGCCAGCAGCTTGCCCAAAGGTACCAACGAGCAGTACTTC.

The V gene is TRBV5-1, the J gene TRBJ1-5; perhaps TRBD1 as D (6 bases). The CDR3 runs 16 residues. Germline values: CDR1 SGHRS, CDR2 YFSETQ. Trimming pared 0 bases from V and 3 bases from J, leaving 13 bases between. The CDR3 sequence is CASSLAPDRFNQPQHF. The DNA for the CDR3 is TGCGCCAGCAGCTTGGCCCCAGACAGGTTCAATCAGCCCCAGCATTTT.

The chain links TRBV21-1 to TRBJ1-1. TRBV21-1 constitutes a pseudogene. This CDR3 region has 18 residues. CDR3 amino acids: CASSRAGCWRGLETEAFF. CDR3 in DNA: TGTGCCAGCAGCAGAGCAGGGTGCTGGCGTGGATTAGAGACTGAAGCTTTCTTT.